This is a list of T cell receptor beta chains from one sample in a study of T cell responses to AZD1222 COVID-19 vaccine. Sequencing was performed with immunoSEQ multiplex PCR; in TCRdb, only in-frame clones are kept and a portion is missing. The repertoire holds around 170,000 clones, with around 88% as singletons. Sequences were derived from peripheral blood, sampled 28 days after the second AZD1222 dose. These receptors came from an adult who received the AZD1222 COVID-19 vaccine. CDR3s include the opening cysteine and the closing phenylalanine or tryptophan. The D gene is left open where the match is weak. Clone size appears in some rows only: once, few, many, or a class for an expanded clone.

v_call	clone_size	j_call	d_call	cdr3_nt	cdr3_aa
TRBV2	-	TRBJ1-2	-	TGTGCCAGCAGTGAAGCTGGGGGAAACTATGGCTACACCTTC	CASSEAGGNYGYTF
TRBV19	-	TRBJ2-5	-	TGTGCCAGTAGCCGACAGGGACTACAAGAGACCCAGTACTTC	CASSRQGLQETQYF
TRBV14	-	TRBJ2-2	-	TGTGCCAGCAGCCCACACTACACCGGGGAGCTGTTTTTT	CASSPHYTGELFF
TRBV9	-	TRBJ2-3	-	TGTGCCAGCAGCCCGCCAGCAGATACGCAGTATTTT	CASSPPADTQYF
TRBV19	-	TRBJ1-1	-	TGTGCCAGTAGAGCTTTAAGGGGGTTGGAAGCTTTCTTT	CASRALRGLEAFF
TRBV2	-	TRBJ1-2	-	TGTGCCAGCAGTGACCAGCTGTCTGACTATGGCTACACCTTC	CASSDQLSDYGYTF
TRBV14	-	TRBJ1-2	TRBD1	TGTGCCAGCAGCCGGGGGACAGGGGGCGCATTCTATGGCTACACCTTC	CASSRGTGGAFYGYTF
TRBV19	-	TRBJ1-5	TRBD1	TGTGCCAGTAGTACTCCTGACAGGGGCAATAATCAGCCCCAGCATTTT	CASSTPDRGNNQPQHF
TRBV20-1	-	TRBJ2-3	-	TGCAGTGCTAGTTCCGGTGGCACAGATACGCAGTATTTT	CSASSGGTDTQYF
TRBV7-9	-	TRBJ2-3	-	TGTGCCAGCAGCCTGGGGGATGGAGGGGACGCAGATACGCAGTATTTT	CASSLGDGGDADTQYF
TRBV3-1/TRBV3-2	-	TRBJ1-5	-	TGTGCCAGCAGCCCTCACCGGGACAGCAATCAGCCCCAGCATTTT	CASSPHRDSNQPQHF
TRBV9	-	TRBJ2-2	-	TGTGCCAGCAGCCCAACAGGATTCGGGGAGCTGTTTTTT	CASSPTGFGELFF
TRBV2	-	TRBJ2-1	TRBD2	TGTGCCAGCAACATACTAGCGAGGGAGTTCTTC	CASNILAREFF
TRBV6-5	-	TRBJ2-3	TRBD2	TGTGCCAGCAGTTACGGGGGGGTCGCCACAGATACGCAGTATTTT	CASSYGGVATDTQYF
TRBV5-4	-	TRBJ1-1	TRBD1	TGTGCCAGCAGTTCCACTAAAACAGGGGGCGCGTACACTGAAGCTTTCTTT	CASSSTKTGGAYTEAFF
TRBV5-6	-	TRBJ2-6	-	TGTGCCAGCAGCCTTGGCGGACGGGGATCCGGGGCCAACGTCCTGACTTTC	CASSLGGRGSGANVLTF
TRBV6-8	-	TRBJ1-1	TRBD1	TGTGCCAGCAGTCAAACCCACCGTATAGACAGGGGGAACACTGAAGCTTTCTTT	CASSQTHRIDRGNTEAFF
TRBV11-3	few	TRBJ2-2	TRBD1	TGTGCCAGCAGCCCGGGACAGGGGGAGGGCGGGGAGCTGTTTTTT	CASSPGQGEGGELFF
TRBV5-1	-	TRBJ2-3	TRBD2	TGCGCCAGCAGCTTGGTGGCTAGCGGGGGAGGTACGCAGTATTTT	CASSLVASGGGTQYF
TRBV28	-	TRBJ2-7	-	TGTGCCAGCAGTCAGGGTAACAACGAGCAGTACTTC	CASSQGNNEQYF
TRBV7-2	-	TRBJ1-5	-	TGTGCCAGCAGCACGGACAGTTATCAGCCCCAGCATTTT	CASSTDSYQPQHF
TRBV28	-	TRBJ2-5	-	TGTGCCAGCAGTTTACAATTCCGGGAGACCCAGTACTTC	CASSLQFRETQYF
TRBV5-1	-	TRBJ1-3	-	TGCGCCAGCAGCTTGGCAGGGACTTCTGGAAACACCATATATTTT	CASSLAGTSGNTIYF